The 6 T cell receptor beta chains listed next were all sequenced from one sample in a study of shared clonotypes between healthy human individuals. Sequencing was performed with immunoSEQ multiplex PCR; in TCRdb, only in-frame clones are kept and a portion is missing. In the table there are about 1.5 million clones, around 98% of which are singletons. The sequencing sample was made of naive CD4+ T cells sorted from blood. Subset specified: CD45RA+ positively selected. The receptors here all came from a man younger than 45 in good health.

The chain has TRBV27 and TRBJ2-5; 9 bases align to TRBD1. The trim removed 5 bases at V and 2 bases at J, leaving 9 bases unmatched. The CDR3 is 16 amino acids. Germline assignment: CDR1 MNHEY and CDR2 SMNVEV (reference sequence). The DNA of the CDR3 is TGTGCCAGCAGTGGCAGGCGGGACAGGGTACAAGAGACCCAGTACTTC. Its protein product is CASSGRRDRVQETQYF.

This clone was seen just once. The chain joins TRBV11-2 to TRBJ1-4; no reliable D call. Germline V gene lookup returns CDR1 SGHAT and CDR2 FQNNGV. This CDR3 has 11 amino acids. Trimming removed 6 bases from V and 3 bases from J, with 2 bases in between. The CDR3 protein is CASRSNEKLFF. As DNA, the CDR3 is TGTGCCAGCAGATCTAATGAAAAACTGTTTTTT.

The chain links TRBV2 to TRBJ2-1; 11 bases match TRBD2. The CDR3 consists of 19 residues. With 6 bases clipped from V and 4 bases from J, the junction kept 17 bases outside the gene matches. Germline CDR1 and CDR2: SNHLY and FYNNEI. The CDR3 DNA follows: TGTGCCAGCAGAGGACAGGAGAATAGCGGGAGGGCCTCATACAATGAGCAGTTCTTC. This gives the protein CASRGQENSGRASYNEQFF.

The V and J genes are TRBV11-2 and TRBJ2-5; D is possibly TRBD1 or TRBD2 (5 bases each). With 5 bases removed from V and 10 bases from J, the gap between germline ends came to 29 bases. This CDR3 contains 17 residues. CDR1 and CDR2 from the germline V gene are SGHAT and FQNNGV. CDR3 nucleotides: TGTGCCAGCAGCCTAATTACGGCGGTTGAGGGGAACGTGGGCCAGTACTTC. It specifies CASSLITAVEGNVGQYF.

The CDR3 spells CASSEVGLGAKNIQYF. CDR3 bases: TGCGCCAGCAGTGAAGTTGGTCTGGGGGCCAAAAACATTCAGTACTTC. The J gene is TRBJ2-4, the V gene TRBV10-2; D gene uncertain. Looked up from germline, CDR1 is WSHSY and CDR2 is SAAADI. V was pared by 3 bases and J by 1 base, with 13 bases between. This CDR3 has 16 amino acids.

This chain uses TRBV10-1 with TRBJ2-5; 14 bases agree with TRBD2. The CDR3 consists of 13 residues. V was pared by 5 bases and J by 10 bases, with 3 bases of the junction left unmatched. The germline V gene encodes CDR1 WNHNN and CDR2 SYGVQD (reference sequence). CDR3 nucleotides: TGCGCCAGCAGTCAAGGGACTAGCGGGGGCCAGTACTTC. Residues: CASSQGTSGGQYF.